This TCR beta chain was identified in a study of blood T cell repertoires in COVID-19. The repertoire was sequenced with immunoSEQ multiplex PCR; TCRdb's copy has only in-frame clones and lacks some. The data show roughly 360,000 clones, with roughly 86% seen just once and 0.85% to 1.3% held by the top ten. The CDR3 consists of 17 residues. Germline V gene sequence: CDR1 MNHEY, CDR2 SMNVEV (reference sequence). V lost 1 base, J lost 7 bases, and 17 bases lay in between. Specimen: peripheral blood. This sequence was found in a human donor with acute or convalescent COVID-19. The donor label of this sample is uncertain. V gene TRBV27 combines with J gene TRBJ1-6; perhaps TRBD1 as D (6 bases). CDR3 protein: CASSLWRQAFRNSPLHF. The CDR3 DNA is TGTGCCAGCAGTTTATGGCGACAGGCCTTTCGGAATTCACCCCTCCACTTT.